This T cell receptor (beta chain) derives from a study of regulatory T cells in long-lasting Graves disease. Time point indicated: persistent/refractory GD, antithyroid drugs over 5 years with positive TRAb. RNA isolated from PBMCs was used to make the TCR library. V lost 4 bases and J lost 6, with 22 bases in between. There are 16 residues in the CDR3. The germline V gene has CDR1 MNHEY and CDR2 SVGEGT. Assembly of TCR beta libraries relied on iRepertoire HTBI primers together with Arm-PCR of CDR3 regions. Using its own MiXCR run on the multiplex PCR reads, TCRdb lists one record per CDR3 protein. The sample consists of 400,000 to 500,000 distinct CDR3 sequences, 20% to 25% of them appearing once. This clonotype was observed at least ten times. Its antigen is still unknown. Study observations and caveats: Persistent disease samples used TRBV28, TRBJ1-2 and TRBJ2-5 preferentially. Newly diagnosed patients shared about 950 public clonotypes; persistent patients shared 2,500 to 3,000.

V gene TRBV6-2 or TRBV6-3 combines with J gene TRBJ2-7; possibly TRBD2 for D (6 bases). The sample in question was peripheral blood mononuclear cells (PBMCs), obtained when the disease was refractory, from a patient treated with antithyroid drugs. This clonotype was obtained from a female donor with Graves disease. The CDR3 loop is CASSFRGTLREVEQYF. For the CDR3, the DNA is TGTGCCAGCAGTTTTCGCGGGACCCTAAGGGAGGTCGAGCAGTACTTC.